The rows below give T cell receptor beta chains drawn from one sample of a study of blood T cells in healthy people across ages. TCRdb processed the 5' RACE reads anew with MiXCR; each CDR3 protein has one entry. The data show just over 1 million distinct CDR3 sequences, with more than 40% seen just once and approximately 17% held by the top ten. The sequencing sample was made of blood. All receptors derive from a woman aged 60-75 years in good health. The conserved cysteine and the conserved F or W are not part of the CDR3 here. Only some rows state a clone size, as once, few, many or a class for expanded clones.

cdr3_aa clone_size j_call cdr3_length v_call
SADRQGRYEQY few TRBJ2-7 11 TRBV20-1
ASSQDRAGGYEQY NA TRBJ2-7 13 TRBV3-1
ASSQEERDSYNEQY NA TRBJ2-4 14 TRBV3-1
AINTGDTYEQY NA TRBJ2-7 11 TRBV10-3
ASSLVEGDEQF NA TRBJ2-1 11 TRBV7-2
SANLVTGVGGYT NA TRBJ1-2 12 TRBV20-1
ASSLSARGSGVGSYT NA TRBJ1-2 15 TRBV27
ASSYTSGVGETRY NA TRBJ2-5 13 TRBV6-5
ATRDRDRGPYEQY NA TRBJ2-7 13 TRBV10-3
ASSYPGHIRTEAF NA TRBJ1-1 13 TRBV6-5
ASRPSSFSSYEQY NA TRBJ2-7 13 TRBV6-1
SVGQVGNQPQH NA TRBJ1-5 11 TRBV29-1
ASSYEKTYEQY NA TRBJ2-7 11 TRBV6-2/TRBV6-3
ASSLTSGRDHNEQF NA TRBJ2-1 14 TRBV7-3
ASSRTGVPYNGQF NA TRBJ2-1 13 TRBV5-1
ASSHLRAGLNTGELF NA TRBJ2-2 15 TRBV4-1
ATLGQGPMNTEAF few TRBJ1-1 13 TRBV6-6
ASSIVTGQPQH once TRBJ1-5 11 TRBV27
ASSLVADHTYEQY NA TRBJ2-7 13 TRBV11-2
ASKPLEGSTDTQY few TRBJ2-3 13 TRBV19
ATSKNSGSSYNEQY NA NA 14 TRBV15
ATSGVMDETQY NA NA 11 TRBV15
ASSMTATNEKLF few TRBJ1-4 12 TRBV18
ASSPKGQGRSGANVLT NA TRBJ2-6 16 TRBV3-1
ASNGGLAYEQY NA TRBJ2-7 11 TRBV2
ATSRGLGGEQF NA TRBJ2-1 11 TRBV15
ASSHLNGQGGGYT NA TRBJ1-2 13 TRBV12-3/TRBV12-4
SVEESIGYYGYT NA TRBJ1-2 12 TRBV29-1
SAPRFGSSGLETQY few TRBJ2-5 14 TRBV20-1
ASSRLASGSYNEQF NA TRBJ2-1 14 TRBV10-1
SADGTSLYNEQF NA TRBJ2-1 12 TRBV20-1
ATFSLDSYNEQF NA TRBJ2-1 12 TRBV24-1
ASSYLGLAEHNEQY NA NA 14 TRBV6-2/TRBV6-3
ASSPGQGAVSGYT NA TRBJ1-2 13 TRBV11-2
ASSETGLGGSRDTQY few TRBJ2-3 15 TRBV9
ASSQAPVYNEQF NA TRBJ2-1 12 TRBV14
SAPAGGPYNEQF NA TRBJ2-1 12 TRBV20-1
ASSVWRGAGYT many TRBJ1-2 11 TRBV27
ASSQQGRTEAF NA TRBJ1-1 11 TRBV27
ASSVRDRDHQETQY few TRBJ2-5 14 TRBV9